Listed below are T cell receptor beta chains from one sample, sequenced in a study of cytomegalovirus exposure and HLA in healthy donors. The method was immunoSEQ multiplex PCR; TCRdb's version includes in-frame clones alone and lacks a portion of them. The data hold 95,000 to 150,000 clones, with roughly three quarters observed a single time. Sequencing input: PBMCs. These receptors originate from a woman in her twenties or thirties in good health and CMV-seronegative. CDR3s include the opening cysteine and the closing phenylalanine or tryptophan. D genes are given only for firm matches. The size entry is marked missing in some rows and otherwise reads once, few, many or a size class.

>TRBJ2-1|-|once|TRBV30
TGTGCCTGGAGTACTACCTGGAATGAGCAGTTCTTC
CAWSTTWNEQFF
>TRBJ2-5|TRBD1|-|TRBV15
TGTGCCACCAGCAGACAGACAGGGGGTGGCGAGACCCAGTACTTC
CATSRQTGGGETQYF
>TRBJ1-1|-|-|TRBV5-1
TGCGCCAGCAGCTCTTCGGGTCTCCGGAACACTGAAGCTTTCTTT
CASSSSGLRNTEAFF
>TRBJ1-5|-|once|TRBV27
TGTGCCAGCAGTTGGACAGCTAGCAATCAGCCCCAGCATTTT
CASSWTASNQPQHF
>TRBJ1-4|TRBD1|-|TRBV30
TGTGCCTGGAGTGTATTGGGGACAGGGGTATTAGGGGAAAAACTGTTTTTT
CAWSVLGTGVLGEKLFF
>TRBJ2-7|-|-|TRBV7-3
TGTGCCAGCAGCTTAGGAGGGGACAGCACTGAGCAGTACTTC
CASSLGGDSTEQYF
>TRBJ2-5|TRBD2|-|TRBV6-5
TGTGCCAGCAGTTGCTCGGGGGGGATGTTAGAGACCCAGTACTTC
CASSCSGGMLETQYF
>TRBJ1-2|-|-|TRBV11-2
TGTGCCAGCAGCTTGGACAGCTACTATGGCTACACCTTC
CASSLDSYYGYTF
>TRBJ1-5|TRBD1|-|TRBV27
TGTGCCAGCAGTCTAGACAGGGGAAGTCAGCCCCAGCATTTT
CASSLDRGSQPQHF
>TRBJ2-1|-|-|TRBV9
TGTGCCAGCAGCGCGCAACTAGCCAATGAGCAGTTCTTC
CASSAQLANEQFF
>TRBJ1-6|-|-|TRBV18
TGTGCCAGCTCGCCAACTAGGACAGAATATAATTCACCCCTCCACTTT
CASSPTRTEYNSPLHF
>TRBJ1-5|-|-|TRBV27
TGTGCCAGCGGAGACAGTTGGGGCAGCCTTAATCAGCCCCAGCATTTT
CASGDSWGSLNQPQHF
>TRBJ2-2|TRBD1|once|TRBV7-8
TGTGCCAGCAGCAAACGCCGTCCCGGGACAGGGCCCGGGGAGCTGTTTTTT
CASSKRRPGTGPGELFF
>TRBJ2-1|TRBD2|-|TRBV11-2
TGTGCCAGCAGCGCCGGACTAGCGGGAGGCCGCAAGTTCTTC
CASSAGLAGGRKFF
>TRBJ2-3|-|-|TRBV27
TGTGCCAGCAGTCCCGGACTCCCCACAGATACGCAGTATTTT
CASSPGLPTDTQYF
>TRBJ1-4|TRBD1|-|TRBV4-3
TGCGCCAGCAGCCTCGGACAGGGGTCTGAAAAACTGTTTTTT
CASSLGQGSEKLFF
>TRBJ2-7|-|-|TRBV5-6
TGTGCCAGCAGCTTCGGAGTCCTACCCTACGAGCAGTACTTC
CASSFGVLPYEQYF
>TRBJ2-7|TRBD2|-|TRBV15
TGTGCCACCAGCACGGGGACTAGCGGCTCCTACGAGCAGTACTTC
CATSTGTSGSYEQYF
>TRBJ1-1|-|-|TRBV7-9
TGTGCCAGCAGCCCCCCGTCGAACACTGAAGCTTTCTTT
CASSPPSNTEAFF
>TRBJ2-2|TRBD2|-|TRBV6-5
TGTGCCAGCAGTTACTACGGCGGGGGGGCCCCCGGGGAGCTGTTTTTT
CASSYYGGGAPGELFF
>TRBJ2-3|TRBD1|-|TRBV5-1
TGCGCCAGCAGCCAGGGGACAGGGAGTGCAGATACGCAGTATTTT
CASSQGTGSADTQYF
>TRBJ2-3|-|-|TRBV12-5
TGTGCTAGTGGGGTACAGGGGGGGACAGATACGCAGTATTTT
CASGVQGGTDTQYF
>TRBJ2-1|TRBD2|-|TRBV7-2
TGTGCCAGCAGCTTCTCTGGGACTAGCGGGAACCCCTACAATGAGCAGTTCTTC
CASSFSGTSGNPYNEQFF
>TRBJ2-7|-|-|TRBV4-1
TGCGCCAGCAGCCTCTCGGGCGGGGCACTCTACAGCGAGCAGTACTTC
CASSLSGGALYSEQYF
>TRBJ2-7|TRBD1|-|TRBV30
TGTGCCTGTAGTAGTTCCGGGACAGCGACCTACGAGCAGTACTTC
CACSSSGTATYEQYF
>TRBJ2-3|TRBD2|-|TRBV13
TGTGCCAGCAGCTTAGCTACCCCGGGACTAGCGGGGGAAACCGAGGATACGCAGTATTTT
CASSLATPGLAGETEDTQYF
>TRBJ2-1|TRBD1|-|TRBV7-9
TGTGCCAGCAGCATCCAAGGACAGGGGGTTGAGCAGTTCTTC
CASSIQGQGVEQFF
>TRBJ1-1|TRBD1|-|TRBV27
TGTGCCAGCAGCCCCGGGACAGTGAACACTGAAGCTTTCTTT
CASSPGTVNTEAFF
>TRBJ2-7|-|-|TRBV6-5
TGTGCCAGCAGTTACTCGGAGGCGGGACCTACCTACGAGCAGTACTTC
CASSYSEAGPTYEQYF
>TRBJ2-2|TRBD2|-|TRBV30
TGTGCCTGGAGTGTAGGAGGGGAGGGCACCGGGGAGCTGTTTTTT
CAWSVGGEGTGELFF
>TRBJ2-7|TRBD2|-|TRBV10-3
TGTGCCATCAGTGAGGGACTAGCGGGCTACGAGCAGTACTTC
CAISEGLAGYEQYF
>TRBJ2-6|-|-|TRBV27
TGTGCCAGCAGTTCACAGCTCTCTGGGGCCAACGTCCTGACTTTC
CASSSQLSGANVLTF
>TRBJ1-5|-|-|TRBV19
TGTGCCAGCTCCGGAGGGTGGAATCAGCCCCAGCATTTT
CASSGGWNQPQHF
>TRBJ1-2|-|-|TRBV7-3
TGTGCCAGCAGCTTAGAGGCTAACTATGGCTACACCTTC
CASSLEANYGYTF
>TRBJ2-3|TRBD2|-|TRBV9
TGTGCCAGCAGCGTCTCCTCGGCGGGAGGGACGGATACGCAGTATTTT
CASSVSSAGGTDTQYF
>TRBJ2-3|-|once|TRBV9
TGTGCCAGCAGCGCGACAGCTAGCACAGATACGCAGTATTTT
CASSATASTDTQYF
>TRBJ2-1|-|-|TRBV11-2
TGTGCCAGCAGCTTAGGGACTAAGTTTTGGAATGAGCAGTTCTTC
CASSLGTKFWNEQFF
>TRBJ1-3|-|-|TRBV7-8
TGTGCCAGCCGAGCGGGAGGGGTTGGAAACACCATATATTTT
CASRAGGVGNTIYF
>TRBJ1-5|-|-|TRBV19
TGTGCCAGTAGTAATAAGGGGTCGGGTCAGCCCCAGCATTTT
CASSNKGSGQPQHF
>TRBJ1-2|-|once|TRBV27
TGTGCCAGCAGTTTAGGTGCCGACCCTAGGGGCTACACCTTC
CASSLGADPRGYTF
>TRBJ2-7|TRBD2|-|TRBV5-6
TGTGCCAGCAGCCTCGCTGGGGAGGGATCGGACGAGCAGTACTTC
CASSLAGEGSDEQYF
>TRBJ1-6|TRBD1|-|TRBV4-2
TGTGCCAGCAGCCCCCACCGGACAGGCGATAATTCACCCCTCCACTTT
CASSPHRTGDNSPLHF
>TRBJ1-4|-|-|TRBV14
TGTGCCTCGCGCGAGGGGGGGACTGATGAAAAACTGTTTTTT
CASREGGTDEKLFF
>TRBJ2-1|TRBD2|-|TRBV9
TGTGCCAGCAGCCCAATAGCGGGAAGGAATGAGCAGTTCTTC
CASSPIAGRNEQFF
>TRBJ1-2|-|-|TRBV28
TGTGCCAGCAGTTCCCCACTAACCCCCTGTACCTTC
CASSSPLTPCTF
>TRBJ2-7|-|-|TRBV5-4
TGTGCCAGCAGCTTGTCTGGCGGGTTACTCTCCTACGAGCAGTACTTC
CASSLSGGLLSYEQYF
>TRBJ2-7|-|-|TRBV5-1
TGCGCCAGCAGCTTACTGGGCGAGCACCCCTACGAGCAGTACTTC
CASSLLGEHPYEQYF
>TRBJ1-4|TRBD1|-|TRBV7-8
TGTGCCAGCAGCTTCGCAGGGGGAACTAATGAAAAACTGTTTTTT
CASSFAGGTNEKLFF
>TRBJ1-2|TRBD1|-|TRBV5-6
TGTGCCAGCAGCTTGTTCGGGGGACAGAGCAACTATGGCTACACCTTC
CASSLFGGQSNYGYTF
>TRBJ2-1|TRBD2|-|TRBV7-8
TGTGCCAGCAGCATGGGGACTAGCGGCTACAATGAGCAGTTCTTC
CASSMGTSGYNEQFF
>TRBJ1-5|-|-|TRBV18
TGTGCCAGCTCACCAAGTCGGACAAATCAGCCCCAGCATTTT
CASSPSRTNQPQHF
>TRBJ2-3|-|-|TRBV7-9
TGTTCCAGCAGCTTAATACAGGGAGGGCCAGATACGCAGTATTTT
CSSSLIQGGPDTQYF
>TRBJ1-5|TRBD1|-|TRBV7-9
TGTGCCAGCAGCGACAGGGGATCTGAGCCCCAGCATTTT
CASSDRGSEPQHF
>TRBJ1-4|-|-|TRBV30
TGTGCCTGGTCTAAGGGGGTTAATGAAAAACTGTTTTTT
CAWSKGVNEKLFF
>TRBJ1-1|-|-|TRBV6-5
TGTGCCAGCAGTTACTCCGTCCCCTTGAACACTGAAGCTTTCTTT
CASSYSVPLNTEAFF
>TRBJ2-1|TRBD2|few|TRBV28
TGTGCCAGCAGTCTAGCGGGAGGGCCTTTGATAAATGAGCAGTTCTTC
CASSLAGGPLINEQFF
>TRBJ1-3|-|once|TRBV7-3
TGTGCCAGCAGCTCCCTGCGGGGGACTGGAAACACCATATATTTT
CASSSLRGTGNTIYF
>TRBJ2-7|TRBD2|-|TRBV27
TGTGCCAGCAGTGGTCAAGCGGGGGGGATCTACGAGCAGTACTTC
CASSGQAGGIYEQYF
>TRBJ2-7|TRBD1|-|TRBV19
TGTGCCAGTAGTAATACCGGGACAGCCTACGAGCAGTACTTC
CASSNTGTAYEQYF